The 26 T cell receptor beta chains below were found in one sample sequenced in a study of spatial heterogeneity in lung cancer. Time point indicated: blood at routine non-recurrence follow-up after resection. TCRdb re-called the 5' RACE reads with MiXCR, one entry per CDR3 protein. Among fewer than 150,000 distinct CDR3 sequences listed, 10% to 14% were seen once. Here the sequenced sample was PBMCs, taken at follow-up. These receptors all come from a female donor with early-stage non-small cell lung cancer.

The rearrangement links TRBV19 to TRBJ2-3, with D possibly being TRBD1 (5 bases). The CDR3 loop spans 14 amino acids. Trimming left V 5 bases short and J 2 bases short, with 11 bases between. Germline-derived CDR1 and CDR2 are LNHDA and SQIVND (reference sequence). In DNA form, the CDR3 reads TGTGCCAGTAGTCCCTCCAGGGTCACAGATACGCAGTATTTT. Translating it yields CASSPSRVTDTQYF.

This clonotype was counted a few times. The chain uses TRBV25-1 and TRBJ2-3; D could derive from TRBD1 or TRBD2 (5 bases each). The germline CDR1 and CDR2 sequences are MGHDK and SYGVNS. Between the trimmed V and J ends, which lost 4 bases and 2 bases, there was a span of 13 bases. This CDR3 spans 15 amino acids. For the CDR3, the DNA is TGTGCCAGCAGTGCATCCGGGACCAACACAGATACGCAGTATTTT. This translates into CASSASGTNTDTQYF.

This clonotype was observed many times. The rearrangement joins TRBV24-1 to TRBJ2-7; D remains unclear. Germline V gene lookup returns CDR1 KGHDR and CDR2 SFDVKD. Trimming removed 5 bases from V and 3 bases from J, with 19 bases in between. The CDR3 extends over 16 amino acids. CDR3 loop: CATSALRGLPYYEQYF. Written as DNA, the CDR3 is TGTGCCACCAGTGCACTCCGTGGCCTACCCTACTACGAGCAGTACTTC.

The rearrangement joins TRBV12-3 or TRBV12-4 to TRBJ2-3; TRBD2 agrees at 9 bases. V was pared by 5 bases and J by 2 bases, with 11 bases of the junction left unmatched. The CDR3 spans 17 residues. In nucleotides, the CDR3 is TGTGCCAGCAGTCGGAATTTGGGCGGGAGGGACACAGATACGCAGTATTTT. Encoded protein: CASSRNLGGRDTDTQYF.

This clonotype has more than one count but fewer than ten. The chain is built from TRBV29-1 and TRBJ1-1; D is possibly TRBD1 (6 bases). The CDR3 extends over 14 amino acids. The V end lost 6 bases, the J end lost 1 base, and 15 bases lay between the germline ends. Per the germline V gene, CDR1 is SQVTM and CDR2 is ANQGSEA. CDR3 sequence reads: CSVKPQTGNTEAFF. For the CDR3, the DNA is TGCAGCGTAAAACCCCAGACAGGGAACACTGAAGCTTTCTTT. Full variable domain (rest looked up from reference TRBV29-1 and TRBJ1-1): SAVISQKPSRDICQRGTSLTIQCQVDSQVTMMFWYRQQPGQSLTLIATANQGSEATYESGFVIDKFPISRPNLTFSTLTVSNMSPEDSSIYLCSVKPQTGNTEAFFGQGTRLTVV.

V and J are TRBV27 and TRBJ1-2; D is unresolved. Germline V gene sequence: CDR1 MNHEY, CDR2 SMNVEV (reference sequence). With 4 bases removed from V and 7 bases from J, the gap between germline ends came to 13 bases. The CDR3 is made up of 13 amino acids. In DNA form, the CDR3 reads TGTGCCAGCAGTTACGACTGGTTCAGTGGCTACACCTTC. This sequence encodes CASSYDWFSGYTF.

Ten or more counts support this clonotype. V gene TRBV20-1 combines with J gene TRBJ2-3; 7 bases map to TRBD2. Germline CDR1 is DFQATT and CDR2 is SNEGSKA (reference sequence). V dropped 3 bases and J dropped 4; count of bases not matched to a gene: 10. CDR3 size: 15 residues. The CDR3 DNA reads TGCAGTGCTAGGACTAGCCGCATGACGGCAGATACGCAGTATTTT. Its protein product is CSARTSRMTADTQYF.

This clonotype was observed many times. This chain joins TRBV30 and TRBJ1-2, with D tentatively TRBD1 (5 bases). V was pared by 1 base and J by 7 bases, with 13 bases between. There are 13 residues in the CDR3. Germline V lookup: CDR1 GTSNPN, CDR2 SVGIG (reference sequence). In nucleotides, the CDR3 is TGTGCCTGGAGTGGACAGTTATTCAGTGGCTACACCTTC. Translation: CAWSGQLFSGYTF.

V and J are TRBV12-3 or TRBV12-4 and TRBJ1-1, with 7 nucleotides matching TRBD1. The trim removed 3 bases at V and 6 bases at J, leaving 7 bases unmatched. The CDR3 is 14 amino acids. The CDR3 nucleotides are TGTGCCAGCAGTTTTCAGGGGGTGAAGGCTGAAGCTTTCTTT. As protein: CASSFQGVKAEAFF.

The gene calls are TRBV12-3 or TRBV12-4 and TRBJ2-3; weak D call: TRBD1 (5 bases). The V end was cut by 6 bases, the J end by 0 bases, with 10 bases between. This CDR3 is built from 14 residues. DNA of the CDR3: TGTGCCAGCAGCAGACAGTCTAGCACAGATACGCAGTATTTT. It yields the protein CASSRQSSTDTQYF.

This clonotype was observed a few times. The V gene is TRBV12-3 or TRBV12-4, the J gene TRBJ1-3; possibly TRBD1 for D (5 bases). Trimming shortened V by 4 bases and J by 0 bases, and 13 bases separated the two germline ends. There are 16 residues in the CDR3. In DNA form, the CDR3 reads TGTGCCAGCAGTTCCCCGGGACCCTACTCTGGAAACACCATATATTTT. It is translated as CASSSPGPYSGNTIYF.

The rearrangement joins TRBV27 to TRBJ2-3, with D perhaps matching TRBD2 (5 bases). The V end was cut by 6 bases, the J end by 2 bases, with 15 bases between. The CDR3 consists of 15 residues. Germline CDR1 MNHEY, CDR2 SMNVEV (reference sequence). The CDR3 DNA is TGTGCCAGCAGGGAAGCGGTACACCTCACAGATACGCAGTATTTT. Its protein is CASREAVHLTDTQYF.

The chain links TRBV20-1 to TRBJ1-6; weak D call: TRBD1 (6 bases). The CDR3 spans 15 residues. The germline V gene encodes CDR1 DFQATT and CDR2 SNEGSKA (reference sequence). With 1 base removed from V and 7 bases from J, the gap between germline ends came to 14 bases. The CDR3 spells CSARVAGAENSPLHF. The DNA for the CDR3 is TGCAGTGCTAGAGTGGCAGGGGCAGAGAATTCACCCCTCCACTTT.

This clonotype was seen ten or more times. The rearrangement uses TRBV29-1 and TRBJ2-3; a possible D gene is TRBD2 (5 bases). From germline, CDR1 is SQVTM and CDR2 ANQGSEA. V was trimmed by 7 bases and J by 0 bases, leaving 11 bases between them. The CDR3 runs to 13 residues. The CDR3 protein is CSGEWSSTDTQYF. For the CDR3, the DNA is TGCAGCGGGGAGTGGAGTAGCACAGATACGCAGTATTTT.

This clonotype occurred a few times. The rearrangement joins TRBV12-3 or TRBV12-4 to TRBJ2-2, with 12 bases lining up with TRBD2. Trimming cost V 5 bases and J 6 bases; bases outside gene matches: 1. This CDR3 is built from 14 residues. The DNA for the CDR3 is TGTGCCAGCAGTCGACTAGCGGGAGCCGGGGAGCTGTTTTTT. Its protein is CASSRLAGAGELFF.

This clonotype was seen ten or more times. V and J are TRBV29-1 and TRBJ1-1, with D perhaps TRBD1 (6 bases). This CDR3 has 12 residues. Germline V gene sequence: CDR1 SQVTM, CDR2 ANQGSEA. V was clipped by 3 bases and J by 7 bases, with 12 bases between them. The CDR3 protein is CSVEGTRNEAFF. CDR3 bases: TGCAGCGTTGAGGGGACACGCAATGAAGCTTTCTTT.

This clonotype appeared a few times. V is TRBV7-2 and J is TRBJ2-3, with D hard to call. Trimming took 6 bases from V and 5 from J, leaving 6 bases between them. Germline loops: CDR1 SGHTA, CDR2 FQGNSA. CDR3 length: 11 residues. CDR3 amino acids: CASRLVDTQYF. The CDR3 DNA follows: TGTGCCAGCAGGCTAGTAGATACGCAGTATTTT.

There are many counts of this clonotype. V and J are TRBV9 and TRBJ2-2, with D possibly TRBD2 on 6 matching bases. The CDR3 has 15 residues. V lost 4 bases, J lost 3 bases, and 13 bases lay in between. The germline gives CDR1 SGDLS, CDR2 YYNGEE. CDR3 sequence reads: CASSLRWGDTGELFF. In DNA, the CDR3 is TGTGCCAGCAGCCTGAGATGGGGGGACACCGGGGAGCTGTTTTTT.

This clonotype showed up many times. This chain connects TRBV11-3 to TRBJ2-1, with D perhaps matching TRBD1 (5 bases). Deletions cut 3 bases from V and 0 bases from J, with 9 bases between. The V gene's germline CDR1 is SGHNT and CDR2 YENEEA. This CDR3 has 15 residues. The CDR3, as DNA: TGTGCCAGCAGCTTCCGACAGACCTCCTACAATGAGCAGTTCTTC. This translates into CASSFRQTSYNEQFF.

This clonotype has at least ten counts. This rearrangement joins TRBV12-3 or TRBV12-4 to TRBJ2-7; 13 positions match TRBD2. Germline trimming cut 5 bases from V and 10 bases from J; bases unmatched to any gene: 8. The CDR3 totals 14 residues. CDR3 nucleotide sequence: TGTGCCAGCAGTACTGGACTAGCGGGAGAAAGACAGTACGTC. It yields the protein CASSTGLAGERQYV.

This clonotype was counted a few times. This rearrangement joins TRBV20-1 to TRBJ2-7; 12 bases align to TRBD2. The length of the CDR3 is 15 residues. V dropped 6 bases and J dropped 4; count of bases not matched to a gene: 10. The germline V gene encodes CDR1 DFQATT and CDR2 SNEGSKA (reference sequence). The chain's CDR3 is CSAVNTGTSGYEQYF. The CDR3 bases are TGCAGTGCGGTCAACACCGGGACTAGCGGGTACGAGCAGTACTTC.

This clonotype has more than one count but fewer than ten. The CDR3 bases are TGTGCCAGCAGTTACTTGGGCAAAGGCAATGAGCAGTTCTTC. This encodes CASSYLGKGNEQFF. This chain links TRBV6-2 or TRBV6-3 with TRBJ2-1; D remains unclear. The CDR3 length is 14 residues. Germline V gene lookup returns CDR1 MNHEY and CDR2 SVGEGT. The V gene lost 1 base and the J gene lost 6 bases, with 10 bases spanning the gap.

The chain links TRBV12-3 or TRBV12-4 to TRBJ2-2; TRBD2 agrees at 11 bases. The CDR3 runs 17 residues. The J segment lost 5 bases and the V segment lost 5 bases, leaving 10 bases of the junction unmatched. CDR3 sequence: CASSTPGLAGDTGELFF. The CDR3 nucleotides are TGTGCCAGCAGTACCCCCGGACTAGCGGGTGATACCGGGGAGCTGTTTTTT.

The gene calls are TRBV28 and TRBJ1-2; TRBD1 is a possible D gene (6 bases). Trimming removed 5 bases from V and 7 bases from J, with 17 bases in between. The CDR3 is 14 amino acids. In germline, CDR1 is MDHEN, CDR2 SYDVKM. This CDR3 reads CASSILTGPFGYTF. The DNA for the CDR3 is TGTGCCAGCAGTATACTCACAGGGCCTTTTGGCTACACCTTC.

The chain employs TRBV27 and TRBJ1-2, with D unclear. Looked up from germline, CDR1 is MNHEY and CDR2 is SMNVEV (reference sequence). The CDR3 consists of 14 residues. V was pared by 5 bases and J by 3 bases, with 13 bases between. The CDR3 region is CASSPGWVDYGYTF. CDR3 sequence (DNA): TGTGCCAGCAGTCCCGGTTGGGTTGACTATGGCTACACCTTC.

This clonotype was seen more than once but under ten times. V and J are TRBV27 and TRBJ2-3; D perhaps matches TRBD2 (5 bases). Germline CDR1 and CDR2: MNHEY and SMNVEV (reference sequence). The V end lost 6 bases, the J end lost 7 bases, and 11 bases lay between the germline ends. The CDR3 contains 12 residues. The CDR3 DNA reads TGTGCCAGCAGCAGTGCCGGGAATACGCAGTATTTT. Residues: CASSSAGNTQYF.